This T cell receptor beta chain stems from a study of shared clonotypes between healthy human individuals. General study results and limits: Compared with clonotypes that all four donors shared, non-shared clonotypes had lower generation probabilities.

The CDR3 runs 13 residues. V was pared by 4 bases and J by 1 base, with 4 bases between. Germline V CDR1 and CDR2: SNHLY, FYNNEI. Recent vaccinations or acute infections were absent in the healthy HIV-negative adult donors. About this clone: Its matching antigen is unknown. The same CDR3 can be traced to other DNA sequences in this sample.

TCRdb's copy holds only in-frame clones and misses some; the assay was immunoSEQ multiplex PCR. Among some 2.3 million clones listed, roughly 93% were seen once. The V and J genes are TRBV2 and TRBJ2-2; D gene ambiguous. Sequencing was carried out using naive CD4+ T cells from PBMCs. Described subset: CD45RA+ positively selected. This clonotype was sampled from a man aged 18 to 29 in good health. Some clones in this sample may be carry-over from other donors' samples. CDR3 DNA sequence: TGTGCCAGCAGTGTACAGAACACCGGGGAGCTGTTTTTT. Translating gives CASSVQNTGELFF.